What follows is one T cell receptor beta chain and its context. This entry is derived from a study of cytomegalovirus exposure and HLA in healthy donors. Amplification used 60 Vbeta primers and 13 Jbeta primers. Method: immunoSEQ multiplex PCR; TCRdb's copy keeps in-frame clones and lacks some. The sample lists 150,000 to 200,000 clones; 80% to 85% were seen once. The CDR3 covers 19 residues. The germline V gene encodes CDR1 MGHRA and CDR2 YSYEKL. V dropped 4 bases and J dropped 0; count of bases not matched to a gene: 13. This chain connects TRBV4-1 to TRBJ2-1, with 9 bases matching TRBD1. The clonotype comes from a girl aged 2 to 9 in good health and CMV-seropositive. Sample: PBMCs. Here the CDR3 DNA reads TGCGCCAGCAGCCGCCGGGACAGGGTAGCCCCGGGCTCCTACAATGAGCAGTTCTTC. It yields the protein CASSRRDRVAPGSYNEQFF.